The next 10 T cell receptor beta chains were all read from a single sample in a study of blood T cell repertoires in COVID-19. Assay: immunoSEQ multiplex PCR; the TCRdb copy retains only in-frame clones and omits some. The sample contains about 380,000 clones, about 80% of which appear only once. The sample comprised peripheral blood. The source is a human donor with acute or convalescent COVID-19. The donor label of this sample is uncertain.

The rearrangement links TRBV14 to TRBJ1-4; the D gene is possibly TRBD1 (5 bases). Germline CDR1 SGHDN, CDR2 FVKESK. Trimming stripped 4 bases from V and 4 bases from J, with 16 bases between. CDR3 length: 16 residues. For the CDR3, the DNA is TGTGCCAGCAGCCCCGTTGGAACAGGCCGTAATGAAAAACTGTTTTTT. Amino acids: CASSPVGTGRNEKLFF.

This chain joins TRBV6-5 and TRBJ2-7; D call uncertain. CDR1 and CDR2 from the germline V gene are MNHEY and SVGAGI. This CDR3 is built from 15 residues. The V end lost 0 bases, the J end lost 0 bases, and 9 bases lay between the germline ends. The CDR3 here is CASSYSMYSSYEQYF. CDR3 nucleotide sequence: TGTGCCAGCAGTTACTCGATGTACAGCTCCTACGAGCAGTACTTC.

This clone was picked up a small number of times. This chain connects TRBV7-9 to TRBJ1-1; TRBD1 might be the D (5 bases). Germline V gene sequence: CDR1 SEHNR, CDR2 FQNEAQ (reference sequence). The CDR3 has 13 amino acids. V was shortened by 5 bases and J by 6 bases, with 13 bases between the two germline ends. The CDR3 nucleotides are TGTGCCAGCAGCGGTCAGGGTCGTTCTGAAGCTTTCTTT. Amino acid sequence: CASSGQGRSEAFF.

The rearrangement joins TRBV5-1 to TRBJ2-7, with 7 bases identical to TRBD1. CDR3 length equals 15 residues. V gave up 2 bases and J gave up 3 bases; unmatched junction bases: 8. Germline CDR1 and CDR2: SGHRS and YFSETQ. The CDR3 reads CASSLVAGGSYEQYF. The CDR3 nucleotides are TGCGCCAGCAGCTTAGTGGCAGGGGGTAGCTACGAGCAGTACTTC.

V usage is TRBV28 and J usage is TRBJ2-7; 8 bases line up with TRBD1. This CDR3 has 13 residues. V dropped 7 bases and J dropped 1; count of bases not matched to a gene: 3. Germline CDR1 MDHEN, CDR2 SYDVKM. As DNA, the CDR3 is TGTGCCAGCACTCGACAGGGGTCCTACGAGCAGTACTTC. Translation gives CASTRQGSYEQYF.

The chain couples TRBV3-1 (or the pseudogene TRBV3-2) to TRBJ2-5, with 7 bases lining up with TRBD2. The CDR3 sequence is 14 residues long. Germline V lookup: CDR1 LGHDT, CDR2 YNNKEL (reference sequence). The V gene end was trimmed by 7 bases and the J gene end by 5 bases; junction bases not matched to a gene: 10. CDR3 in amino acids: CASIGGGGGETQYF. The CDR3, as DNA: TGTGCCAGCATCGGCGGGGGTGGTGGGGAGACCCAGTACTTC.

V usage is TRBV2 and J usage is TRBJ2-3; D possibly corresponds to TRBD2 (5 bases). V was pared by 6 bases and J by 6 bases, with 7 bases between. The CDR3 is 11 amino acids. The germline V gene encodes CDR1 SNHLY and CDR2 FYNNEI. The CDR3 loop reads CASRPGDTQYF. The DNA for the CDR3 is TGTGCCAGCAGACCGGGGGATACGCAGTATTTT.

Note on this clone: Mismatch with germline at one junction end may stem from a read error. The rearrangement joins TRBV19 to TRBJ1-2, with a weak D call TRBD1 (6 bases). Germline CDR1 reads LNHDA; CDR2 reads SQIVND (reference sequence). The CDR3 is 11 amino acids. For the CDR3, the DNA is TGTGCCAGTAGTATACTGGACAGATTATTCTTC. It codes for CASSILDRLFF.

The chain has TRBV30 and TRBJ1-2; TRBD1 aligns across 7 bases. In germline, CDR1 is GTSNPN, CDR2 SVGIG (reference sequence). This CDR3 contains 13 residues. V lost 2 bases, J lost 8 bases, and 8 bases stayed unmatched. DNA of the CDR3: TGTGCCTGGAGTAGAGGAGGGGGCATGGGCTACACCTTC. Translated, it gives CAWSRGGGMGYTF.

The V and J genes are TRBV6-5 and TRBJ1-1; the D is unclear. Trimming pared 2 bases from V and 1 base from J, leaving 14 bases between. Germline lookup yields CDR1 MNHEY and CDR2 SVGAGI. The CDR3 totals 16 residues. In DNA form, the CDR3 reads TGTGCCAGCAGTTACAGGGTTAGGCGGGAGAACACTGAAGCTTTCTTT. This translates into CASSYRVRRENTEAFF.